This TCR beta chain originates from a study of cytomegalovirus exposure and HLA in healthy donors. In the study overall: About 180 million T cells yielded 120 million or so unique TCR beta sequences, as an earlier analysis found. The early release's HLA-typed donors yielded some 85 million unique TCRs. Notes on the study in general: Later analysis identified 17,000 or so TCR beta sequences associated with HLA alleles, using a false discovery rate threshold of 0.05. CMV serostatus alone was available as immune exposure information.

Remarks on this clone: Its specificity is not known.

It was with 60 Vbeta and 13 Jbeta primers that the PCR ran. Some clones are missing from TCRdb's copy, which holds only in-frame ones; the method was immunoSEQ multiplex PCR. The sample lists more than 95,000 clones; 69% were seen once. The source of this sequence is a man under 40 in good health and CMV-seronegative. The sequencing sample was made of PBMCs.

The CDR3 DNA reads TGTGCCAGCAGCACTCGAGGACTAGCGGGAGTTGCTGAGCAGTTCTTC. Protein product: CASSTRGLAGVAEQFF. The chain couples TRBV7-2 to TRBJ2-1; 13 bases match TRBD2. The CDR3 spans 16 residues. V gave up 5 bases and J gave up 9 bases; unmatched junction bases: 10. Looked up from germline, CDR1 is SGHTA and CDR2 is FQGNSA.